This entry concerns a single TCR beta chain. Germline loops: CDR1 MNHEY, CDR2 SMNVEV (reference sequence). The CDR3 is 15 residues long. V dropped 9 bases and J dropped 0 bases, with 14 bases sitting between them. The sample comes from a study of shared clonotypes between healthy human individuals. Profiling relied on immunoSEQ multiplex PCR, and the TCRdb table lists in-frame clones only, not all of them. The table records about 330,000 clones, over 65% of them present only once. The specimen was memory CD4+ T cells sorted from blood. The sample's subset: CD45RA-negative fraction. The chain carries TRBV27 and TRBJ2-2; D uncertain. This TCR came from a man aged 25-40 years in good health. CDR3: CASRTYQANTGELFF. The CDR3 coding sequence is TGTGCCAGTCGGACGTACCAAGCGAACACCGGGGAGCTGTTTTTT.